This T cell receptor (beta chain) was identified during a study of cytomegalovirus exposure and HLA in healthy donors. Study-wide results and caveats: A later analysis found first-cohort TCR clusters tended to co-occur in the approximately 110 validation repertoires. Most TCR sequences showed up rarely, but some public TCRs showed up in many donors. A list of 150 or so TCR beta chains associated with cytomegalovirus was given. Specificity for CMV antigens was confirmed in vitro for a few of the CMV-associated chains.

About this clone itself: Its cognate antigen is unknown.

CDR3 length: 15 residues. Germline values: CDR1 SGHVS, CDR2 FNYEAQ. Losses at the gene ends were 5 bases for V and 4 bases for J; bases not matched to a gene: 6. Sequenced by immunoSEQ multiplex PCR; TCRdb stores in-frame clones only, minus some. Of 160,000 or so clones listed, approximately 87% were seen once; the top ten hold 1.4%. The sample consisted of PBMCs. The chain uses TRBV7-6 and TRBJ2-2, with 8 bases aligning to TRBD2. This TCR was recovered from a woman aged 25 to 45 in good health and CMV-seronegative. The CDR3 bases are TGTGCCAGCAGCCCTAGCGGGTCTAGCACCGGGGAGCTGTTTTTT. Translation: CASSPSGSSTGELFF.